This TCR beta chain was found in a study of blood T cell repertoires in COVID-19. Study-level background: The United States, Italy and Spain supplied acute and convalescent COVID-19 samples.

Clones were read by immunoSEQ multiplex PCR, and TCRdb kept only the in-frame ones, dropping some. The sample has more than 150,000 clones, 84% seen once. CDR1 and CDR2 (germline): KGHDR, SFDVKD. The CDR3 runs 15 residues. The V and J ends lost 1 base and 1 base respectively, with 9 bases between them. The TCR originated in a man between 18 and 35 years old with active or convalescent COVID-19. The chain employs TRBV24-1 and TRBJ2-5, with a weak D call TRBD2 (5 bases). Sequencing was performed on peripheral blood. The CDR3 sequence is CATSDFQDFQETQYF. In DNA, the CDR3 is TGTGCCACCAGTGATTTCCAGGACTTCCAAGAGACCCAGTACTTC.